Listed below are T cell receptor beta chains from one sample, sequenced in a study of sequential checkpoint blockade in melanoma. Method: immunoSEQ multiplex PCR; TCRdb's copy keeps in-frame clones and lacks some. The table has about 8,000 clones, about three fifths seen once. Here the sequenced sample was CD8+ T cells sorted from blood (inferred from file names), taken from a patient given nivolumab and ipilimumab in sequence. These receptors were collected from a human donor with melanoma. The CDR3 runs from the conserved cysteine through the conserved F or W. D genes are given only for firm matches. The size of a clone is reported for some rows only, either as once, few or many, or as a class for expanded clones.

v_call,clone_size,d_call,j_call,cdr3_nt,cdr3_aa
TRBV4-3,-,-,TRBJ2-7,TGCGCCAGCAGCCATAACGACAGACCCTACGAGCAGTACTTC,CASSHNDRPYEQYF
TRBV9,-,TRBD2,TRBJ2-7,TGTGCCAGCAGCGTAGGTAGCGGGGGCCTCTACGAGCAGTACTTC,CASSVGSGGLYEQYF
TRBV13,-,-,TRBJ1-5,TGTGCCAGCAGCTCGGGCAATCAGCCCCAGCATTTT,CASSSGNQPQHF
TRBV19,-,-,TRBJ2-7,TGTGCCAGTAGTATAGTTGGAGGCACCTACGAGCAGTACTTC,CASSIVGGTYEQYF
TRBV16,few,-,TRBJ2-7,TGTGCCAGCAGCCCCAATCCGAGGCACGAGCAGTACTTC,CASSPNPRHEQYF
TRBV28,-,-,TRBJ1-5,TGTGCCAGCACCACTACGGGGGGCCCAGGGCCCCAGCATTTT,CASTTTGGPGPQHF
TRBV4-3,few,TRBD1,TRBJ1-2,TGCGCCAGCAGCCAAGATCGGGCAGGGGGTTTTTGGTATGGCTACACCTTC,CASSQDRAGGFWYGYTF
TRBV18,-,-,TRBJ1-3,TGTGCCAGCTCACCACCTGGGAGTGGAAACACCATATATTTT,CASSPPGSGNTIYF
TRBV6-4,-,-,TRBJ1-5,TGTGCCAGCAGTGCGGGAAGCAATCAGCCCCAGCATTTT,CASSAGSNQPQHF
TRBV4-3,few,-,TRBJ1-2,TGCGCCAGCAGCCAAACCCGACAGACTAACTATGGCTACACCTTC,CASSQTRQTNYGYTF
TRBV9,few,TRBD1,TRBJ2-7,TGTGCCAGCAGCGGTGGACAGGGATTCTACGAGCAGTACTTC,CASSGGQGFYEQYF
TRBV4-2,-,-,TRBJ1-1,TGTGCCAGCAGCCAAGAAGGGGGTACAGGATTTGAAGCTTTCTTT,CASSQEGGTGFEAFF
TRBV7-9,few,-,TRBJ2-7,TGTGCCAGCAGCCCCACCGGGACACGCTCCTACGAGCAGTACTTC,CASSPTGTRSYEQYF
TRBV30,-,-,TRBJ1-5,TGTGCCTGGAGTGTGGACATAAATCAGCCCCAGCATTTT,CAWSVDINQPQHF
TRBV6-6,-,-,TRBJ2-7,TGTGCCAGCGGGGCAGCCTACGAGCAGTACTTC,CASGAAYEQYF
TRBV4-1,few,-,TRBJ1-1,TGCGCCAGCAGCCAAGGACCCAGGGGGAACACTGAAGCTTTCTTT,CASSQGPRGNTEAFF
TRBV2,-,TRBD1,TRBJ1-1,TGTGCCAGCAGTGAGTGGGACAGGACTATGAACACTGAAGCTTTCTTT,CASSEWDRTMNTEAFF
TRBV7-2,-,-,TRBJ1-1,TGTGCCAGCAGCTTAGCGGGCCTATTTGAAGCTTTCTTT,CASSLAGLFEAFF
TRBV29-1,-,-,TRBJ2-7,TGCAGCGTCGGAGGGGGGGCGGGTGAGCAGTACTTC,CSVGGGAGEQYF
TRBV7-2,few,-,TRBJ2-7,TGTGCCAGCAGCTGGACAGCCTCCTACGAGCAGTACTTC,CASSWTASYEQYF
TRBV4-3,-,-,TRBJ1-4,TGCGCCAGCAGCCAACGGGGAGGCGCAGGGAATAATGAAAAACTGTTTTTT,CASSQRGGAGNNEKLFF
TRBV5-1,-,TRBD1,TRBJ2-7,TGCGCCAGCAGCTTCCCACAAGAGACAGGGGTGTACGAGCAGTACTTC,CASSFPQETGVYEQYF
TRBV2,-,-,TRBJ1-5,TGTGCCAGCAGTGAGGCCATCGACATTAATCAGCCCCAGCATTTT,CASSEAIDINQPQHF
TRBV12-5,-,TRBD1,TRBJ1-3,TGTGCTAGTGGCTCTACAGGGGAATCTGGAAACACCATATATTTT,CASGSTGESGNTIYF
TRBV28,few,TRBD1,TRBJ1-2,TGTGCCAGCAGTCCAGGAGAGGGGGCTTTAAGTGGCTACACCTTC,CASSPGEGALSGYTF
TRBV6-5,-,TRBD1,TRBJ1-6,TGTGCCAGCAGTTACGACAGGGGGTATAATTCACCCCTCCACTTT,CASSYDRGYNSPLHF
TRBV5-6,-,-,TRBJ1-2,TGTGCCAGCAGCGTAGCAGGGAACCGGTATGGCTACACCTTC,CASSVAGNRYGYTF
TRBV11-2,-,TRBD1,TRBJ1-4,TGTGCCAGCAGCGTCGGACAGGGTGCTAATGAAAAACTGTTTTTT,CASSVGQGANEKLFF
TRBV28,-,-,TRBJ2-7,TGTGCCAGCAGTTTGTCCGGAGCCTACGAGCAGTACTTC,CASSLSGAYEQYF
TRBV6-4,-,-,TRBJ2-3,TGTGCCAGCAGTGACTCGGAGGGAAGCACAGATACGCAGTATTTT,CASSDSEGSTDTQYF
TRBV6-1,few,TRBD2,TRBJ2-1,TGTGCCAGCACCCATAGGACTAGCGGGGGGCATGAGCAGTTCTTC,CASTHRTSGGHEQFF
TRBV4-1,medium-sized,-,TRBJ2-7,TGCGCCAGCAGCCAAGTTGACAGAGCCTACGAGCAGTACTTC,CASSQVDRAYEQYF
TRBV6-4,-,TRBD2,TRBJ2-1,TGTGCCAGCAGTATACTAGCGGGGGAATCCAATGAGCAGTTCTTC,CASSILAGESNEQFF
TRBV29-1,-,-,TRBJ1-3,TGCAGCGTTTTACTTTGGACAGAACGCTCTGGAAACACCATATATTTT,CSVLLWTERSGNTIYF
TRBV9,-,TRBD1,TRBJ1-1,TGTGCCAGCAGCCCAGGGACAGGGAGGACTGAAGCTTTCTTT,CASSPGTGRTEAFF
TRBV10-3,medium-sized,-,TRBJ1-1,TGTGCCATCAGTGGGGACACTCTCCGGGGAAACACTGAAGCTTTCTTT,CAISGDTLRGNTEAFF
TRBV28,-,TRBD2,TRBJ2-7,TGTGCCAGCAGTTTTTGGGGGGGGAGAACATACGAGCAGTACTTC,CASSFWGGRTYEQYF
TRBV7-2,-,-,TRBJ2-7,TGTGCCAGCAGCTTAACCCCAGGGAACGAGCAGTACTTC,CASSLTPGNEQYF
TRBV4-1,few,-,TRBJ1-5,TGCGCCAGCAGCCAAGATCCGGGACAACACAATCAGCCCCAGCATTTT,CASSQDPGQHNQPQHF
TRBV29-1,-,-,TRBJ2-2,TGCAGCGTAAAAATCCGGGACATTTCCACCGGGGAGCTGTTTTTT,CSVKIRDISTGELFF
TRBV5-8,few,TRBD1,TRBJ2-7,TGTGCCAGCAGCTCATGGGTCGCAGGGGGCTTCGGGTACGAGCAGTACTTC,CASSSWVAGGFGYEQYF
TRBV28,-,-,TRBJ2-7,TGTGCCAGCAGTTCGCCAGTTTTTGCAATCTACGAGCAGTACTTC,CASSSPVFAIYEQYF
TRBV9,-,-,TRBJ2-7,TGTGCCAGCAGCCCCGGTGGGCATCTGAGGGACGAGCAGTACTTC,CASSPGGHLRDEQYF
TRBV28,-,-,TRBJ1-1,TGTGCCAGCAGTTTCAACCGGGAACACACTGAAGCTTTCTTT,CASSFNREHTEAFF
TRBV4-2,-,-,TRBJ1-1,TGTGCCAGCAGCCACGGTAATGAAGCTTTCTTT,CASSHGNEAFF
TRBV27,-,TRBD2,TRBJ2-7,TGTGCCAGCAGCACCGGGACTAGCGGGGGAGGGTACGAGCAGTACTTC,CASSTGTSGGGYEQYF
TRBV9,-,TRBD1,TRBJ1-2,TGTGCCAGCAGCGTAGCTAGGGACAGCCTAAACTATGGCTACACCTTC,CASSVARDSLNYGYTF
TRBV12-5,-,TRBD1,TRBJ1-6,TGTGCTAGTGGTCCCTCGGACAGGGGAAATTCACCCCTCCACTTT,CASGPSDRGNSPLHF
TRBV27,-,TRBD1,TRBJ1-5,TGTGCCAGCAGCTCCGGGACAGGGGTTAATCAGCCCCAGCATTTT,CASSSGTGVNQPQHF
TRBV5-1,-,TRBD1,TRBJ2-1,TGCGCCAGCAGCTCGAGACAGGGAATCAATGAGCAGTTCTTC,CASSSRQGINEQFF
TRBV28,-,TRBD1,TRBJ1-2,TGTGCCAGCAGTCCAGTGAGGGGGCTGAATAACTATGGCTACACCTTC,CASSPVRGLNNYGYTF
TRBV27,-,TRBD1,TRBJ2-7,TGTGCCAGCAGACAGACAGGGGTAACCTACGAGCAGTACTTC,CASRQTGVTYEQYF
TRBV4-3,-,-,TRBJ2-7,TGCGCCAGCAGCCGTGTTGCGGGGGCGCTTCCCGAGCAGTACTTC,CASSRVAGALPEQYF
TRBV7-3,-,-,TRBJ1-3,TGTGCCAGCAGCTTAAAGAATGTTTTCCGGGACTCTGGAAACACCATATATTTT,CASSLKNVFRDSGNTIYF
TRBV18,few,TRBD1,TRBJ2-7,TGTGCCAGCTCAGGGGACAGGACCTACGAGCAGTACTTC,CASSGDRTYEQYF
TRBV4-1,-,TRBD2,TRBJ2-3,TGCGCCAGCAGCCAAGAGGGACTACGAGGCACAGATACGCAGTATTTT,CASSQEGLRGTDTQYF
TRBV5-1,-,TRBD1,TRBJ1-1,TGCGCCAGCAGCTTGGTGCAGGGGGCACAGGAGAACACTGAAGCTTTCTTT,CASSLVQGAQENTEAFF
TRBV2,-,TRBD1,TRBJ2-7,TGTGCCAGCACCACCGGACAGGGTATATACGAGCAGTACTTC,CASTTGQGIYEQYF
TRBV5-4,-,TRBD1,TRBJ1-2,TGTGCCAGCAGCCTGACAGGGGTGGATGGCTACACCTTC,CASSLTGVDGYTF
TRBV28,-,TRBD2,TRBJ2-7,TGTGCCAGCAGTCCCCGGGGGGGTGCCTACGAGCAGTACTTC,CASSPRGGAYEQYF